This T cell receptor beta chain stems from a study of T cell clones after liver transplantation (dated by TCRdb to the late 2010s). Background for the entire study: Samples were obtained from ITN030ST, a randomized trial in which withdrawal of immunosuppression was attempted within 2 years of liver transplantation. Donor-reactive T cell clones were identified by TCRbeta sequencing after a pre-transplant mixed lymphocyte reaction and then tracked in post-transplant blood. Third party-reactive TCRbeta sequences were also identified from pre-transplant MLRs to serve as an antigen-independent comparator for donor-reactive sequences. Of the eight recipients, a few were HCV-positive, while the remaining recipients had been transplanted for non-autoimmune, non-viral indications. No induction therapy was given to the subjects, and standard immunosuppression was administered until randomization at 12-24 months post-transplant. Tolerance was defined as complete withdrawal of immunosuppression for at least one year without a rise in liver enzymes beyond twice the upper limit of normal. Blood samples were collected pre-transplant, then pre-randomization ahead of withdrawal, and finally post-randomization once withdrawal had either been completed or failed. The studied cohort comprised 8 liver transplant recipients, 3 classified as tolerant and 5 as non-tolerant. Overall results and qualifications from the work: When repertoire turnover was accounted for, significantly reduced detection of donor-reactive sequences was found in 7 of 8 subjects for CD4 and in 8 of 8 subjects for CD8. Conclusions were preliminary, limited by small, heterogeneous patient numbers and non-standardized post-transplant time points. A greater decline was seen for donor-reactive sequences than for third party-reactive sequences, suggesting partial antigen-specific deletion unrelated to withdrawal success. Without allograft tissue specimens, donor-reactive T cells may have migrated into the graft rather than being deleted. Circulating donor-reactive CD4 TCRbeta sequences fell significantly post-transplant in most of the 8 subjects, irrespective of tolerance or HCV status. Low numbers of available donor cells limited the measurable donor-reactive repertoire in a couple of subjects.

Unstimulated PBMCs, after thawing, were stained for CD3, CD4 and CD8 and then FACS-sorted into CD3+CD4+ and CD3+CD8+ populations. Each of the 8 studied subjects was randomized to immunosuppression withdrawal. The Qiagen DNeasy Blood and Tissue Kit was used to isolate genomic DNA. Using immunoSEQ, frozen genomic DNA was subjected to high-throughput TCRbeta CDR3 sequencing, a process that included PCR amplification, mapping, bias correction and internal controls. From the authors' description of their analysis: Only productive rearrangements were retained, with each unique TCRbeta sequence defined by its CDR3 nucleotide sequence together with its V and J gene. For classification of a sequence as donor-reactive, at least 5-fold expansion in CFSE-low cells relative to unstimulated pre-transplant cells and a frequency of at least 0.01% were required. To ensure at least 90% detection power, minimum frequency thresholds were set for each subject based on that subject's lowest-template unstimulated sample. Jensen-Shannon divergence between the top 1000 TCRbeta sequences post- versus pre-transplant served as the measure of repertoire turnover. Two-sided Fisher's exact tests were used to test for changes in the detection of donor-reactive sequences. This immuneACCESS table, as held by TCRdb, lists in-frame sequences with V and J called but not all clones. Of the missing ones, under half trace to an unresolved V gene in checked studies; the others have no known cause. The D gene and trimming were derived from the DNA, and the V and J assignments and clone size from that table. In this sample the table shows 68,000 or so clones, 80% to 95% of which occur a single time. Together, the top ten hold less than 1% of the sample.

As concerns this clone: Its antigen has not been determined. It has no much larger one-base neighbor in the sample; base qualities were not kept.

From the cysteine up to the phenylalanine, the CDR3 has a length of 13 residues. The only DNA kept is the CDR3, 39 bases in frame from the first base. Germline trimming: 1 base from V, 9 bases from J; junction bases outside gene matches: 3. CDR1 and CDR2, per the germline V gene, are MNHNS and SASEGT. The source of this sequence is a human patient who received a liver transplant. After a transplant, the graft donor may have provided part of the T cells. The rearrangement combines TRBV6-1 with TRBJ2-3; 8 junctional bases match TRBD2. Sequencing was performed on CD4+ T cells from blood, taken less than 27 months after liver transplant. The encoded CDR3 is CASSEGGLATQYF. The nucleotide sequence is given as TGTGCCAGCAGTGAAGGAGGACTAGCCACGCAGTATTTT.